The present T cell receptor beta chain was sequenced within a study of blood T cell repertoires in COVID-19. About the study: In each case, the material was cDNA or gDNA derived from T cells, B-cell-depleted T cells, or PBMCs.

Germline CDR1 and CDR2: SGHAT and FQNNGV. Trimming pared 1 base from V and 6 bases from J, leaving 7 bases between. The CDR3 loop spans 13 amino acids. Patients from Seattle were sampled longitudinally, starting during active infection. In the authors' workflow: How many nucleated cells were present was estimated from reference gene primer amplification. Some clones are missing from TCRdb's copy, which holds only in-frame ones; the method was immunoSEQ multiplex PCR. V, J and clone size are those of that table, while D and trimming were read from the DNA. The profile shows around 300,000 clones, approximately 86% of them singletons.

V is TRBV11-2 and J is TRBJ2-1; a possible D gene is TRBD2 (6 bases). Input material: peripheral blood. The source is a woman aged 70-85 years with COVID-19, enrolled during active disease. The CDR3 spells CASSLGLGNEQFF. The CDR3 nucleotides read TGTGCCAGCAGCTTAGGACTAGGCAATGAGCAGTTCTTC.